This T cell receptor (beta chain) was recovered during a study of T-cell memory formation after mild COVID-19. Study results and caveats: Clones which contracted sat mainly in CM and EM if CD4+, and in EMRA if CD8+. Pre-infection memory already had some responding clones, implying cross-reactive memory joined. Later expanders leaned CD4+, whereas clones that contracted between day 15 and 85 were balanced CD4/CD8.

Worth noting for this clonotype: The antigen is not known.

5'RACE, which relied on constant-segment primers, yielded TCR alpha and TCR beta cDNA libraries carrying sample barcodes and UMIs. Using its own MiXCR run on the 5' RACE reads, TCRdb lists one record per CDR3 protein. The profile shows 350,000 to 500,000 distinct CDR3 sequences, 20% to 30% of them singletons. Per the germline V gene, CDR1 is SGHTA and CDR2 is FQGNSA. The V and J ends lost 5 bases and 2 bases respectively, with 9 bases between them. The CDR3 runs to 13 residues. The sequence came from an adult woman who had mild COVID-19 (a few samples of this study predate the infection). Cell type and time point are not known. Sequenced sample: PBMCs or a T cell subset sorted from them (not recorded which). The chain has TRBV7-2 and TRBJ2-5; D remains unclear. CDR3 sequence: CASSPLGQETQYF. The CDR3 DNA follows: TGTGCCAGCAGCCCCTTGGGGCAAGAGACCCAGTACTTC.